Following are 15 T cell receptor beta chains from one sample sequenced in a study of blood T cell repertoires in COVID-19. Method: immunoSEQ multiplex PCR; TCRdb's copy keeps in-frame clones and lacks some. The profile shows 200,000 to 300,000 clones, 87% of them singletons. The sequenced material came from peripheral blood. The receptors come from a woman between 35 and 50 years old who had recovered from COVID-19.

The J gene is TRBJ1-2, the V gene TRBV7-2, with D unresolved. The germline V and J ends were trimmed by 2 bases and 3 bases, with 7 bases remaining between them. CDR3 length: 13 residues. The germline gives CDR1 SGHTA, CDR2 FQGNSA. CDR3 residues: CASSLFRDYGYTF. The CDR3 coding sequence is TGTGCCAGCAGCTTATTTCGGGACTATGGCTACACCTTC.

This clone turned up a few times. The chain couples TRBV28 to TRBJ1-6; possible D gene TRBD1, 5 bases. V was clipped by 6 bases and J by 6 bases, with 9 bases between them. CDR1 is MDHEN, CDR2 SYDVKM, per germline. There are 13 residues in the CDR3. CDR3 DNA: TGTGCCAGCAGGCGGGACGGTAATTCACCCCTCCACTTT. Its translation is CASRRDGNSPLHF.

V is TRBV5-1 and J is TRBJ2-7; 7 bases map to TRBD2. This CDR3 has 15 residues. J lost 2 bases, V lost 4 bases, and 9 bases had no gene match. The V gene's germline CDR1 is SGHRS and CDR2 YFSETQ. The CDR3 is CASSLSGLLPYEQYF. Written as DNA, the CDR3 is TGCGCCAGCAGCCTGTCGGGACTACTTCCCTACGAGCAGTACTTC.

The chain uses TRBV27 and TRBJ1-2; 7 positions match TRBD1. CDR1 MNHEY and CDR2 SMNVEV come from the germline V gene (reference sequence). This CDR3 contains 14 residues. The V gene end was trimmed by 4 bases and the J gene end by 4 bases; junction bases not matched to a gene: 6. The CDR3 here is CASSSTGEIYGYTF. The CDR3 DNA follows: TGTGCCAGCAGTTCTACAGGGGAGATCTATGGCTACACCTTC.

The CDR3 region has the DNA TGTGCCAGCAGCCCGCGGACAGGGTACAATTCACCCCTCCACTTT. It codes for CASSPRTGYNSPLHF. The chain links TRBV9 to TRBJ1-6; 8 bases line up with TRBD1. The J segment lost 7 bases and the V segment lost 4 bases, leaving 7 bases of the junction unmatched. The CDR3 is 15 residues long. Germline V gene data show CDR1 as SGDLS and CDR2 as YYNGEE.

The chain is built from TRBV30 and TRBJ1-2, with D unclear. The CDR3 length is 12 residues. CDR1 is GTSNPN and CDR2 is SVGIG in the germline V gene (reference sequence). V dropped 0 bases and J dropped 3 bases, with 5 bases sitting between them. CDR3: CAWSVEYYGYTF. CDR3 DNA: TGTGCCTGGAGTGTAGAGTACTATGGCTACACCTTC.

V gene TRBV5-1 combines with J gene TRBJ2-2; D might be TRBD1 (6 bases). Trimming shortened V by 4 bases and J by 7 bases, and 23 bases separated the two germline ends. The CDR3 length is 17 residues. CDR1 is SGHRS and CDR2 is YFSETQ in the germline V gene. CDR3 sequence reads: CASSPDTTGTHIGELFF. CDR3 DNA: TGCGCCAGCAGCCCAGATACAACCGGGACACATATCGGGGAGCTGTTTTTT. Full variable domain (outside the CDR3, taken from reference TRBV5-1 and TRBJ2-2): KAGVTQTPRYLIKTRGQQVTLSCSPISGHRSVSWYQQTPGQGLQFLFEYFSETQRNKGNFPGRFSGRQFSNSRSEMNVSTLELGDSALYLCASSPDTTGTHIGELFFGEGSRLTVL.

The V call is TRBV6-5, the J call TRBJ1-2, with 8 bases that match TRBD1. V trimming: 0 bases; J trimming: 4 bases; junction bases outside the gene matches: 4. CDR3 length: 15 residues. CDR1 MNHEY and CDR2 SVGAGI come from the germline V gene. In DNA form, the CDR3 reads TGTGCCAGCAGTTACTCCGCAGGGACAGGCTATGGCTACACCTTC. Translated, it gives CASSYSAGTGYGYTF.

This chain uses TRBV6-5 with TRBJ1-2; D unresolved. Germline CDR1 and CDR2: MNHEY and SVGAGI. V lost 2 bases, J lost 8 bases, and 9 bases lay in between. The CDR3 contains 12 residues. The CDR3 loop is CASSYPGNGYTF. The CDR3 bases are TGTGCCAGCAGTTACCCCGGGAACGGCTACACCTTC.

DNA for the CDR3: TGTGCCAGTAGTCGGGGCGGGGGCTTCACCGGGGAGCTGTTTTTT. It yields the protein CASSRGGGFTGELFF. The gene calls are TRBV19 and TRBJ2-2, with D maybe TRBD2 (7 bases). The CDR3 runs 15 residues. V shed 5 bases and J shed 4 bases, with 14 bases lying between them. CDR1 is LNHDA and CDR2 is SQIVND in the germline V gene (reference sequence).

The rearrangement uses TRBV18 and TRBJ1-2, with 7 positions matching TRBD1. The CDR3 covers 16 residues. Germline V gene lookup returns CDR1 KGHSH and CDR2 LQKENI. The V gene end was trimmed by 6 bases and the J gene end by 4 bases; junction bases not matched to a gene: 14. CDR3 loop: CASSSNPTGSGYGYTF. The CDR3 DNA reads as TGTGCCAGCTCCTCAAATCCGACAGGGTCTGGCTATGGCTACACCTTC. Full variable domain (missing parts from reference TRBV18 and TRBJ1-2): NAGVMQNPRHLVRRRGQEARLRCSPMKGHSHVYWYRQLPEEGLKFMVYLQKENIIDESGMPKERFSAEFPKEGPSILRIQQVVRGDSAAYFCASSSNPTGSGYGYTFGSGTRLTVV.

The rearrangement joins TRBV27 to TRBJ2-7; no clear D. CDR3 length: 15 residues. With 3 bases removed from V and 4 bases from J, the gap between germline ends came to 16 bases. CDR1 is MNHEY and CDR2 is SMNVEV in the germline V gene (reference sequence). The CDR3 sequence: CASSLSSQLDYEQYF. CDR3 DNA: TGTGCCAGCAGTTTGAGCTCACAGCTCGATTACGAGCAGTACTTC.

V is TRBV13 and J is TRBJ2-2; TRBD1 might be the D (6 bases). The CDR3 has 15 amino acids. Trimming stripped 3 bases from V and 1 base from J, with 9 bases between. Germline V gene data show CDR1 as PRHDT and CDR2 as FYEKMQ (reference sequence). CDR3 sequence reads: CASSFEGVNTGELFF. The CDR3 nucleotides read TGTGCCAGCAGCTTTGAGGGGGTGAACACCGGGGAGCTGTTTTTT.

The rearrangement uses TRBV2 and TRBJ2-1; D gene uncertain. Trimming took 4 bases from V and 15 from J, leaving 16 bases between them. The CDR3 runs 12 residues. Germline CDR1 SNHLY, CDR2 FYNNEI. CDR3: CASSASAPTRFF. The CDR3 bases are TGTGCCAGCAGTGCCTCCGCCCCAACGCGGTTCTTC.

The J gene is TRBJ2-1, the V gene TRBV21-1; TRBD1 reflects the table's D call only, with no check against the DNA. TRBV21-1 is an annotated pseudogene. This CDR3 spans 15 amino acids. The CDR3: CASSTRTGRYNEQFF. CDR3 in DNA: TGTGCCAGCAGCACACGGACAGGACGGTACAATGAGCAGTTCTTC.